This is a list of T cell receptor beta chains from one sample in a study of blood T cells in healthy people across ages. TCRdb re-analysed the 5' RACE reads in MiXCR, keeping a single row per CDR3 protein. This table has about 670,000 distinct CDR3 sequences, 40% to 45% appearing once. The sample was blood. These receptor sequences come from an elderly man in good health. Both conserved end residues are part of each CDR3. Each record gives: clone size, V gene, J gene, D gene, CDR3 DNA, CDR3 protein. A D gene is named only where the DNA matches it firmly. Clone size appears in some rows only: once, few, many, or a class for an expanded clone.

>-|TRBV18|TRBJ1-6|-
TGTGCCAGCTCACCACCCGGGGATTCACCCCTCCACTTT
CASSPPGDSPLHF
>-|TRBV20-1|TRBJ2-2|-
TGCAGTGCTACCCCAGGGACGACGAACACCGGGGAGCTGTTTTTT
CSATPGTTNTGELFF
>-|TRBV12-3/TRBV12-4|TRBJ2-2|TRBD1
TGTGCCAGCAGTCCGGGACAGGGGGCAACGGCCGGGGAGCTGTTTTTT
CASSPGQGATAGELFF
>few|TRBV4-3|TRBJ2-1|-
TGCGCCAGCAGCCAAGATCGGGTAGGAATTAGGCAGTTCTTC
CASSQDRVGIRQFF
>many|TRBV27|TRBJ2-1|-
TGTGCCAGCAGTTTCCAGGGATACAATGAGCAGTTCTTC
CASSFQGYNEQFF
>few|TRBV7-2|TRBJ2-4|-
TGTGCCAGCAGCTTAGACAACCTGGGTACCAAAAACATTCAGTACTTC
CASSLDNLGTKNIQYF
>-|TRBV5-1|TRBJ2-5|-
TGCGCCAGCAGCTTGTTTGGGACCCAGTACTTC
CASSLFGTQYF
>-|TRBV7-6|TRBJ1-4|-
TGTGCCAGCAGCCGCAGGGACAAACTGACTGCAACTAATGAAAAACTGTTTTTT
CASSRRDKLTATNEKLFF
>-|TRBV10-3|TRBJ1-3|-
TGTGCCACCAGACCAGACGCCTCTGGAAACACCATATATTTT
CATRPDASGNTIYF
>-|TRBV6-9|TRBJ2-3|-
TGTGCCAGCAGTCGCCAGGGACAGCGGGCTTTGCATTATACGCAGTATTTT
CASSRQGQRALHYTQYF
>-|TRBV10-1|TRBJ1-1|-
TGCGCCAGCAGTATTAACAGGGCGAACACTGAAGCTTTCTTT
CASSINRANTEAFF
>few|TRBV20-1|TRBJ2-1|-
TGCAGTGCGGGCCACTCGAAAAGGGCCTACAATGAGCAGTTCTTC
CSAGHSKRAYNEQFF
>few|TRBV6-2/TRBV6-3|TRBJ2-7|TRBD2
TGTGCCAGCAACCGACTAGCGGGCACCTACGAGCAGTACTTC
CASNRLAGTYEQYF
>-|TRBV6-5|TRBJ1-1|-
TGTGCCAGCAGTTACTCAGGGTTTGCCGGCACTGAAGCTTTCTTT
CASSYSGFAGTEAFF
>many|TRBV29-1|TRBJ2-7|-
TGCAGCGTCGGCATGACACCTTCCTACGAGCAGTACTTC
CSVGMTPSYEQYF
>few|TRBV6-2/TRBV6-3|TRBJ2-5|TRBD2
TGTGCCAGCAGCTTCAGCGGGGGGGCAGGAGAGACCCAGTACTTC
CASSFSGGAGETQYF
>-|TRBV25-1|TRBJ2-3|-
TGTGCCAGCAGTGAAAAGAGGTTTAGCACAGATACGCAGTATTTT
CASSEKRFSTDTQYF
>many|TRBV7-9|TRBJ1-5|TRBD1
TGTGCCAGCAGCCCACAGGGGGCTGATGGTCAGCCCCAGCATTTT
CASSPQGADGQPQHF
>-|TRBV10-3|TRBJ1-4|-
TGTGCCATCAGTGAGAGGGGGGTTGATGAAAAACTGTTTTTT
CAISERGVDEKLFF
>-|TRBV20-1|TRBJ2-7|-
TGCAGTGCTACCCCGTCCGGACAGACCTACGAGCAGTACTTC
CSATPSGQTYEQYF
>-|TRBV2|TRBJ1-2|TRBD1
TGTGCCAGCAGCGACCCGGGACAGATGAGGGGTTACACCTTC
CASSDPGQMRGYTF
>-|TRBV6-7|TRBJ2-3|TRBD2
TGTGCCAGCAGTAAAACGACTAGCGGGGGCAAAGTGGTAGATACGCAGTATTTT
CASSKTTSGGKVVDTQYF
>-|TRBV12-3/TRBV12-4|TRBJ2-7|-
TGTGCCAGCAGTTTAACGGAACAGGGAACCCACGAGCAGTACTTC
CASSLTEQGTHEQYF
>-|TRBV7-9|TRBJ2-7|-
TGTGCCAGCAGCCTAATAAAGGAGGGGTTGAAAACCTACGAGCAGTACTTC
CASSLIKEGLKTYEQYF
>few|TRBV20-1|TRBJ1-2|TRBD1
TGCAGTGCTCCCCGACAGGGTGGGGGTAGGGGCTATGGCTACACCTTC
CSAPRQGGGRGYGYTF
>-|TRBV20-1|TRBJ1-2|-
TGCAGTGCTAGTCCCCAGAGGAACTATGGCTACACCTTC
CSASPQRNYGYTF
>-|TRBV5-1|TRBJ2-3|-
TGCGCCAGCGGCGGGACTCGAGGTGCCAGGGGGGGCACAGATACGCAGTATTTT
CASGGTRGARGGTDTQYF
>few|TRBV20-1|TRBJ2-4|-
TGCAGTGCTATGAAGGATCCTCTCGGCAAAAACATTCAGTACTTC
CSAMKDPLGKNIQYF
>-|TRBV9|TRBJ2-2|TRBD2
TGTGCCAGCAGCGTAGTGTCTAGCGGGGCGACCGGGGAGCTGTTTTTT
CASSVVSSGATGELFF
>once|TRBV20-1|TRBJ1-2|-
TGCAGTGCTAGTAACAGGCTATCAACTAACTATGGCTACACCTTC
CSASNRLSTNYGYTF
>-|TRBV5-1|TRBJ2-5|-
TGCGCCAGCAGCGTGACCGACCAAGGGGAGACCCAGTACTTC
CASSVTDQGETQYF
>-|TRBV4-3|TRBJ2-5|TRBD2
TGCGCCAGCAGCCAAGATAGGAGGCTAGCGGGAGCTGGAGAGACCCAGTACTTC
CASSQDRRLAGAGETQYF
>-|TRBV27|TRBJ2-4|-
TGTGCCAGCAGTTTCGCTAGCAGAGAGCTAGCCAAAAACATTCAGTACTTC
CASSFASRELAKNIQYF
>-|TRBV5-1|TRBJ2-7|-
TGCGCCAGCAGCCCCGGAGACAGCACCTACGAGCAGTACTTC
CASSPGDSTYEQYF
>-|TRBV7-9|TRBJ2-5|TRBD2
TGTGCCAGCAGCCAAAGCATTCGGGGGGGACAAGAGACCCAGTACTTC
CASSQSIRGGQETQYF
>few|TRBV11-3|TRBJ2-1|TRBD2
TGTGCCAGCAGCTTAGGCGGGAGTATTAACGATGAGCAGTTCTTC
CASSLGGSINDEQFF
>-|TRBV7-2|TRBJ2-1|-
TGTGCCAGCAGCTTAAGTTACGGAGCCAACAATGAGCAGTTCTTC
CASSLSYGANNEQFF
>-|TRBV27|TRBJ1-5|-
TGTGCCAGCGGACTAGGGAGAAATCAGCCCCAGCATTTT
CASGLGRNQPQHF
>few|TRBV6-2/TRBV6-3|TRBJ2-7|-
TGTGCCAGCAGCCTTGACAGGCTCCTCTACGAGCAGTACTTC
CASSLDRLLYEQYF
>-|TRBV6-2/TRBV6-3|TRBJ2-1|-
TGTGCCAGCAGCTCGACTAGGTTTAATAATGAGCAGTTCTTC
CASSSTRFNNEQFF
>-|TRBV19|TRBJ1-1|-
TGTGCCAGTAGTACCTATAAGAACACTGAAGCTTTCTTT
CASSTYKNTEAFF
>-|TRBV20-1|TRBJ2-7|-
TGCAGTGCTAGAGATCGAGCAATCTATGAGCAGTACTTC
CSARDRAIYEQYF
>few|TRBV20-1|TRBJ2-7|TRBD2
TGCAGTGCCTCCGGGACTAGCGGACAGTACGAGCAGTACTTC
CSASGTSGQYEQYF